This T cell receptor beta chain is from a study of T cell responses to AZD1222 COVID-19 vaccine. Profiled with immunoSEQ multiplex PCR; TCRdb holds only in-frame clones, not every one. The repertoire holds fewer than 120,000 clones, with roughly 92% as singletons. Germline assignment: CDR1 KGHSH and CDR2 LQKENI. The trim removed 3 bases at V and 10 bases at J, leaving 8 bases unmatched. CDR3 length: 13 amino acids. Here the sequenced sample was peripheral blood, taken 28 days after the second AZD1222 dose. This chain connects TRBV18 to TRBJ1-1, with 7 bases fitting TRBD1. This clonotype was obtained from an adult who received the AZD1222 COVID-19 vaccine. The CDR3 spells CASSPDRPERAFF. The CDR3 region has the DNA TGTGCCAGCTCACCGGACAGGCCCGAGCGAGCTTTCTTT.